These T cell receptor beta chains were read from a single sample in a study of CD8 T cells in Susac syndrome. TCRdb reprocessed the immunoSEQ multiplex PCR reads with MiXCR, giving one entry per CDR3 protein. Of about 280,000 distinct CDR3 sequences listed, approximately 84% are singletons. Specimen: CD8+ T cells from PBMCs. These receptors all stem from a human donor with multiple sclerosis. The CDR3 runs from the conserved cysteine through the conserved F or W. D genes are given only for firm matches. Clone size is not always given. Where it is, it says once, few, many or a class for expanded clones.

v_call	clone_size	j_call	d_call	cdr3_nt	cdr3_aa
TRBV27	.	TRBJ2-3	.	TGTGCCAGCAGTTTACCGCAGGGTAATCGCGCAGATACGCAGTATTTT	CASSLPQGNRADTQYF
TRBV27	.	TRBJ2-1	.	TGTGCCAGCAGTTTCATTCCCCCAGGCAATGAGCAGTTCTTC	CASSFIPPGNEQFF
TRBV7-9	.	TRBJ1-1	.	TGTGCCAGCAGCCAAAGTGGAGCTTTCTTT	CASSQSGAFF
TRBV5-4	.	TRBJ2-4	.	TGTGCCAGCAGCCTCTTCCCGGGGGAGGCCAAAAACATTCAGTACTTC	CASSLFPGEAKNIQYF
TRBV9	.	TRBJ1-2	.	TGTGCTAGCAGGAGGCGTCGGGATGGCTACACCTTC	CASRRRRDGYTF
TRBV6-5	few	TRBJ2-3	TRBD1	TGTGCCAGCAGTCCGACAGGGGTGAGCACAGATACGCAGTATTTT	CASSPTGVSTDTQYF
TRBV12-2	.	TRBJ2-5	.	TGTGCAAGTCGCTTAGAGGACTGGGGCGAGACCCAGTACTTC	CASRLEDWGETQYF
TRBV2	.	TRBJ2-3	.	TGTGCCAGCAGTGAGGCGGACAGCGCAGATACGCAGTATTTT	CASSEADSADTQYF
TRBV19	.	TRBJ2-7	.	TGTGCCAGTAGTATAATCCGGGATTCATCCTACGAGCAGTACTTC	CASSIIRDSSYEQYF
TRBV7-9	.	TRBJ1-5	TRBD1	TGTGCCAGCAGCCCTGGACAGGGGGGTCAGCCCCAGCATTTT	CASSPGQGGQPQHF
TRBV9	.	TRBJ2-1	TRBD1	TGTGCCAGCAGCGTTCGGACAGGGGGGTCGGGCAATGAGCAGTTCTTC	CASSVRTGGSGNEQFF
TRBV5-1	.	TRBJ2-6	.	TGCGCCAGCAGCCCAAGCGCCCCCGGGGGATACAGGGCAACTGGGGCCAACGTCCTGACTTTC	CASSPSAPGGYRATGANVLTF
TRBV7-9	.	TRBJ1-1	.	TGTGCCAGCAGCTTAGACAACCTGAACACTGAAGCTTTCTTT	CASSLDNLNTEAFF
TRBV27	.	TRBJ2-1	.	TGTGCCAGCAGTTTATCGGCCTACAATGAGCAGTTCTTC	CASSLSAYNEQFF
TRBV11-2	few	TRBJ2-7	.	TGTGCCAGCAGCTTAGCAGGCCTTTCGGTCGAGCAGTACTTC	CASSLAGLSVEQYF
TRBV9	.	TRBJ2-7	TRBD2	TGTGCCAGCAGCTCCGCACGGGAGGCCTACGAGCAGTACTTC	CASSSAREAYEQYF
TRBV7-9	.	TRBJ2-1	.	TGTGCCAGCAGCGATTCTCGAGGTTACAATGAGCAGTTCTTC	CASSDSRGYNEQFF
TRBV6-1	once	TRBJ2-1	TRBD2	TGTGCCAGCAGCCCTTCGAAGGGACTAGTTGTGAATGAGCAGTTCTTC	CASSPSKGLVVNEQFF
TRBV6-2/TRBV6-3	.	TRBJ2-7	TRBD2	TGTGCCAGCAGTACCCTCTTAATACGGACTAGCGGCCGCTGGAACGGCGAGCAGTACTTC	CASSTLLIRTSGRWNGEQYF
TRBV15	.	TRBJ1-5	TRBD1	TGTGCCACCAGCCAGACAGGGGGGCATCAGCCCCAGCATTTT	CATSQTGGHQPQHF
TRBV6-5	.	TRBJ1-2	.	TGTGCCAGCAGTTACGGGGCGGGCGTCGGCTACACCTTC	CASSYGAGVGYTF